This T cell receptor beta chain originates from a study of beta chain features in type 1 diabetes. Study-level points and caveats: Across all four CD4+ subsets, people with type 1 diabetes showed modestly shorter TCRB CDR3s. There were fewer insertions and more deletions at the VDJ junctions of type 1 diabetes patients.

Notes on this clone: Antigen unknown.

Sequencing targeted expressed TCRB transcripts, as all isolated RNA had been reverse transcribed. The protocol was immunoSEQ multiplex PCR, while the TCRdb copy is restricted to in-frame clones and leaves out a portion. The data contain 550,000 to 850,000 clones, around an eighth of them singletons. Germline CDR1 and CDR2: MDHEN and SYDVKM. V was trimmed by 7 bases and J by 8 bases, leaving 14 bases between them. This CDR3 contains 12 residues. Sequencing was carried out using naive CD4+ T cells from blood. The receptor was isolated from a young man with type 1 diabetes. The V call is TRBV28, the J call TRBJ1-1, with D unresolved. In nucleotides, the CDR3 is TGTGCCAGCACCTCCCGGGTCCTGGAAGCTTTCTTT. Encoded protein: CASTSRVLEAFF.